This TCR beta chain stems from a study of Graves' ophthalmopathy and Graves' hyperthyroidism. Study-level points and caveats: Sensitivity reached 60% to 71% and specificity 72% to 80% when the model predicted ophthalmopathy progression.

This clonotype was counted at least ten times. The antigen is undetermined. Amplification of TCR beta CDR3 regions used RNA transcripts. HTBI primers served in a first-round RT-PCR, which a second-round multiplex PCR followed. TCRdb recomputed calls from the multiplex PCR reads with MiXCR, one row per CDR3 protein. The table lists 300,000 or so distinct CDR3 sequences, 17% of them singletons. Germline CDR1 and CDR2: MNHEY and SMNVEV (reference sequence). The CDR3 has 15 residues. With 7 bases removed from V and 5 bases from J, the gap between germline ends came to 18 bases. The chain is built from TRBV27 and TRBJ2-1; D is unresolved. The clonotype comes from an adult man with Graves' ophthalmopathy. Sequencing was carried out using peripheral blood. The CDR3, as DNA: TGTGCCAGCACCCACCCGGGCAGGCCGCACAATGAGCAGTTCTTC. It specifies CASTHPGRPHNEQFF.